Listed here are 30 T cell receptor beta chains from one sample, sequenced in a study of glioma-infiltrating T cells after dendritic cell vaccination. The time point: after dendritic cell vaccination, including at tumor progression/relapse. The repertoire was sequenced with immunoSEQ multiplex PCR; TCRdb's copy has only in-frame clones and lacks some. The profile shows some 60,000 clones, around 85% of them singletons. The starting material was blood, obtained after dendritic cell vaccination. These TCRs come from a human donor with glioblastoma.

V is TRBV6-6 and J is TRBJ1-1; a possible D gene is TRBD1 (6 bases). The V gene's germline CDR1 is MNHNY and CDR2 SVGAGI (reference sequence). The CDR3 has 11 amino acids. V was cut by 8 bases and J by 7 bases, with 11 bases left in between. The CDR3 region is CASAPGDEAFF. In DNA form, the CDR3 reads TGTGCCAGCGCCCCAGGGGATGAAGCTTTCTTT.

This chain links TRBV2 with TRBJ2-5, with TRBD2 identical over 14 bases. The last part of the DNA fits TRBJ2-7 better; the J call may be wrong. CDR3 size: 15 residues. In germline, CDR1 is SNHLY, CDR2 FYNNEI. The CDR3 protein is CARSGTSGGTYEQYF. CDR3 nucleotides: TGTGCCAGATCCGGGACTAGCGGGGGCACTTACGAGCAGTACTTC.

The genes are TRBV6-5 and TRBJ2-7; the match to TRBD1 covers 11 bases. This CDR3 contains 15 residues. CDR1 and CDR2 from the germline V gene are MNHEY and SVGAGI. Losses at the gene ends were 0 bases for V and 5 bases for J; bases not matched to a gene: 3. This CDR3 reads CASSYSGTGGHEQYF. The DNA of the CDR3 is TGTGCCAGCAGTTACTCAGGGACAGGGGGACACGAGCAGTACTTC.

The CDR3 region is CASRGGTQNTGELFF. In DNA form, the CDR3 reads TGTGCCAGCAGGGGGGGAACACAGAACACCGGGGAGCTGTTTTTT. This sequence joins TRBV6-5 and TRBJ2-2; D might be TRBD2 (6 bases). Per germline, CDR1 MNHEY and CDR2 SVGAGI. The CDR3 length is 15 residues. V was shortened by 6 bases and J by 1 base, with 12 bases between the two germline ends.

The V and J genes are TRBV6-5 and TRBJ1-4; TRBD1 might be the D (6 bases). The CDR3 extends over 16 amino acids. Trimming took off 4 bases at V and 0 bases at J, with 12 bases between the two ends. Germline CDR1 reads MNHEY; CDR2 reads SVGAGI. The CDR3 region has the DNA TGTGCCAGCAGTTCCCACAGACAGGCAACTAATGAAAAACTGTTTTTT. The encoded protein is CASSSHRQATNEKLFF.

The chain carries TRBV19 and TRBJ1-4; tentatively, D is TRBD1 (5 bases). V lost 7 bases, J lost 0 bases, and 15 bases lay in between. Germline assignment: CDR1 LNHDA and CDR2 SQIVND (reference sequence). The CDR3 contains 16 residues. The CDR3 DNA reads TGTGCCAGTACCGACGGGGGATCGGCAACTAATGAAAAACTGTTTTTT. Encoded protein: CASTDGGSATNEKLFF.

The J gene is TRBJ2-1, the V gene TRBV5-1, with 9 bases aligning to TRBD2. The CDR3 sequence is 17 residues long. Germline CDR1 reads SGHRS; CDR2 reads YFSETQ. Germline trimming cut 2 bases from V and 3 bases from J; bases unmatched to any gene: 9. Here the CDR3 DNA reads TGCGCCAGCAGCTTCTACCGCGGGGGGGGAGACTACAATGAGCAGTTCTTC. Its translation is CASSFYRGGGDYNEQFF.

The CDR3 nucleotides are TGTGCCAGCAGTGAAGGGACAGGGGACGAGCAGTACTTC. It is translated as CASSEGTGDEQYF. V gene TRBV2 combines with J gene TRBJ2-7, with 9 bases fitting TRBD1. CDR3 length equals 13 residues. CDR1 SNHLY and CDR2 FYNNEI come from the germline V gene. V trimming: 1 base; J trimming: 5 bases; junction bases outside the gene matches: 0.

The chain uses TRBV5-1 and TRBJ2-1; TRBD2 aligns across 8 bases. CDR3 length equals 15 residues. CDR1 and CDR2 from the germline V gene are SGHRS and YFSETQ. The J segment lost 6 bases and the V segment lost 0 bases, leaving 5 bases of the junction unmatched. Here the CDR3 reads CASSLVGGASNEQFF. As DNA, the CDR3 is TGCGCCAGCAGCTTGGTCGGGGGGGCCTCCAATGAGCAGTTCTTC.

J is TRBJ1-5 and V is TRBV19, with 9 bases identical to TRBD1. Germline assignment: CDR1 LNHDA and CDR2 SQIVND (reference sequence). The trim removed 4 bases at V and 2 bases at J, leaving 6 bases unmatched. CDR3 length equals 16 residues. The CDR3: CASSKTGGAGNQPQHF. The CDR3 nucleotides are TGTGCCAGTAGTAAAACAGGGGGCGCGGGCAATCAGCCCCAGCATTTT.

This chain links TRBV27 with TRBJ1-1; 7 positions agree with TRBD1. The CDR3 has 14 residues. Germline-derived CDR1 and CDR2 are MNHEY and SMNVEV (reference sequence). V was pared by 8 bases and J by 0 bases, with 6 bases of the junction left unmatched. The CDR3 sequence: CASGRQGLNTEAFF. The CDR3 DNA reads as TGTGCCAGCGGGAGACAGGGCTTGAACACTGAAGCTTTCTTT.

This sequence joins TRBV29-1 and TRBJ1-2; tentatively, D is TRBD1 (6 bases). The V and J ends lost 7 bases and 5 bases respectively, with 17 bases between them. This CDR3 has 13 amino acids. Germline CDR1 is SQVTM and CDR2 is ANQGSEA. CDR3 in DNA: TGCAGCGCCTCAGACAGGTCCCTTTATGGCTACACCTTC. It codes for CSASDRSLYGYTF.

This clone showed up just a few times. The V call is TRBV6-4, the J call TRBJ2-3; D is uncertain. V shed 5 bases and J shed 2 bases, with 11 bases lying between them. The CDR3 spans 14 residues. Germline assignment: CDR1 MRHNA and CDR2 SNTAGT. The CDR3 DNA follows: TGTGCCAGCAGTCCCGTGAGTTTCACAGATACGCAGTATTTT. It encodes CASSPVSFTDTQYF.

This chain connects TRBV30 to TRBJ2-2; 9 nucleotides line up with TRBD2. Germline V lookup: CDR1 GTSNPN, CDR2 SVGIG (reference sequence). Trimming took 3 bases from V and 4 from J; bases not matched to a gene: 3. The CDR3 sequence is 14 residues long. In nucleotides, the CDR3 is TGTGCCTGGAGGAAGCGGGGGGCCACCGGGGAGCTGTTTTTT. This gives the protein CAWRKRGATGELFF.

This clone was counted only a few times. The gene calls are TRBV6-1 and TRBJ1-2; 7 bases align to TRBD1. V lost 7 bases to trimming and J lost 4 bases; unmatched junction nucleotides: 6. This CDR3 region has 13 residues. Germline V gives CDR1 MNHNS, CDR2 SASEGT. CDR3 sequence: CASTGGLGYGYTF. CDR3 DNA: TGTGCCAGCACAGGGGGTCTAGGCTATGGCTACACCTTC.

On this clone: Other DNA sequences in the same sample also yield this CDR3. The chain has TRBV5-6 and TRBJ2-3; weak D call: TRBD2 (6 bases). Germline lookup yields CDR1 SGHDT and CDR2 YYEEEE. The V end was cut by 1 base, the J end by 0 bases, with 6 bases between. This CDR3 is built from 14 residues. The CDR3 loop reads CASSLRGSTDTQYF. DNA for the CDR3: TGTGCCAGCAGCTTGCGGGGGAGCACAGATACGCAGTATTTT.

This chain uses TRBV25-1 with TRBJ1-2, with 7 bases fitting TRBD1. The CDR3 covers 12 residues. V trimming: 7 bases; J trimming: 8 bases; junction bases outside the gene matches: 7. Germline lookup yields CDR1 MGHDK and CDR2 SYGVNS. The CDR3 coding sequence is TGTGCCAGCATCGGACAGGAGCGCGGCTACACCTTC. It yields the protein CASIGQERGYTF.

This chain's CDR3 is CASKPDRTQETQYF. Written as DNA, the CDR3 is TGTGCCAGCAAGCCGGACAGGACCCAAGAGACCCAGTACTTC. This chain joins TRBV2 and TRBJ2-5; TRBD1 agrees at 7 bases. Trimming at V came to 7 bases and at J to 1 base, leaving 6 bases not matched to a gene. From germline, CDR1 is SNHLY and CDR2 FYNNEI. This CDR3 is built from 14 residues.

The V and J genes are TRBV7-9 and TRBJ2-7; D may be TRBD2 (6 bases). Germline V gives CDR1 SEHNR, CDR2 FQNEAQ (reference sequence). The CDR3 is 13 residues long. Trimming removed 4 bases at V and 3 bases at J, with 10 bases between. CDR3 coding DNA: TGTGCCAGCAGCTATGGGACTGACTACGAGCAGTACTTC. As protein: CASSYGTDYEQYF.

The chain is built from TRBV7-2 and TRBJ2-5, with 12 bases that match TRBD1. The CDR3 spans 16 residues. The germline V gene encodes CDR1 SGHTA and CDR2 FQGNSA. The trim removed 6 bases at V and 5 bases at J, leaving 10 bases unmatched. The CDR3 bases are TGTGCCAGCAGTCTTAGCCGGGACAGGGGGCACGAGACCCAGTACTTC. This encodes CASSLSRDRGHETQYF.

The chain recombines TRBV7-9 with TRBJ1-5; D gene uncertain. Trimming took 3 bases from V and 7 from J, leaving 10 bases between them. The CDR3 contains 13 residues. CDR1 SEHNR and CDR2 FQNEAQ come from the germline V gene (reference sequence). The CDR3 here is CASSLSGEQPQHF. In DNA form, the CDR3 reads TGTGCCAGCAGCTTGAGCGGGGAACAGCCCCAGCATTTT.

Only one count was recorded for this clone. The chain carries TRBV5-4 and TRBJ1-2; weak D call: TRBD1 (5 bases). With 0 bases removed from V and 6 bases from J, the gap between germline ends came to 12 bases. CDR1 and CDR2 (germline): SGHNT, YYREEE (reference sequence). The CDR3 is 14 amino acids. This CDR3 is CASSLGQGSNGYTF. CDR3 nucleotide sequence: TGTGCCAGCAGCTTGGGGCAGGGTTCGAATGGCTACACCTTC.

This clone was seen a single time. J is TRBJ1-2 and V is TRBV9; D is uncertain. The CDR3 is 13 residues long. Deletions cut 0 bases from V and 7 bases from J, with 10 bases between. Germline CDR1 is SGDLS and CDR2 is YYNGEE. The CDR3 region is CASSVDRGSGYTF. The CDR3 coding sequence is TGTGCCAGCAGCGTAGATCGGGGTAGTGGCTACACCTTC.

This clone was seen a single time. The chain couples TRBV19 to TRBJ1-3, with a possible D match to TRBD1 (6 bases). Deletions cut 3 bases from V and 8 bases from J, with 17 bases between. This CDR3 contains 15 residues. CDR1 LNHDA and CDR2 SQIVND come from the germline V gene (reference sequence). The CDR3 nucleotides are TGTGCCAGTAGTATGGGCTGGGGGCGAGTGGACACCATATATTTT. This encodes CASSMGWGRVDTIYF.

The J gene is TRBJ2-5, the V gene TRBV28; TRBD1 might be the D (5 bases). Germline V CDR1 and CDR2: MDHEN, SYDVKM. V was pared by 5 bases and J by 0 bases, with 22 bases between. There are 18 residues in the CDR3. CDR3 DNA sequence: TGTGCCAGCAGTATAATGGATGCATGGACAAAAAACCAAGAGACCCAGTACTTC. It translates to CASSIMDAWTKNQETQYF.

The rearrangement joins TRBV28 to TRBJ2-7, with 9 bases fitting TRBD1. The CDR3 is 16 amino acids. Trimming cost V 6 bases and J 7 bases; bases outside gene matches: 16. The germline V gene has CDR1 MDHEN and CDR2 SYDVKM. CDR3 amino acids: CASSPSQDRGGYEQYF. The CDR3 coding sequence is TGTGCCAGCAGCCCTAGCCAAGACAGGGGGGGGTATGAGCAGTACTTC.

V gene TRBV9 combines with J gene TRBJ1-2, with a possible D match to TRBD1 (5 bases). The CDR3 totals 10 residues. Trimming shortened V by 6 bases and J by 7 bases, and 7 bases separated the two germline ends. Germline V gene lookup returns CDR1 SGDLS and CDR2 YYNGEE. The CDR3 region is CASKGFGYTF. CDR3 nucleotide sequence: TGTGCCAGCAAGGGGTTTGGCTACACCTTC. Together with reference TRBV9 and TRBJ1-2, the CDR3 gives the full variable domain: DSGVTQTPKHLITATGQRVTLRCSPRSGDLSVYWYQQSLDQGLQFLIQYYNGEERAKGNILERFSAQQFPDLHSELNLSSLELGDSALYFCASKGFGYTFGSGTRLTVV.

This chain joins TRBV7-8 and TRBJ2-2; TRBD2 aligns across 7 bases. The ends lost 5 bases at V and 5 bases at J; junction bases unmatched: 8. CDR1 is SGHVS and CDR2 is FQNEAQ in the germline V gene. The CDR3 is 15 residues long. CDR3 sequence: CASSAKRGSTGELFF. The CDR3 nucleotides are TGTGCCAGCAGCGCCAAGCGGGGTTCAACCGGGGAGCTGTTTTTT.

V is TRBV6-5 and J is TRBJ2-7; D may be TRBD1 (6 bases). This CDR3 has 15 amino acids. Germline-derived CDR1 and CDR2 are MNHEY and SVGAGI. V was clipped by 6 bases and J by 0 bases, with 15 bases between them. The CDR3 DNA reads TGTGCCAGCAGATCACAGGGAACCCTCTCCTACGAGCAGTACTTC. This gives the protein CASRSQGTLSYEQYF.

This sequence joins TRBV5-1 and TRBJ2-3, with 7 bases matching TRBD1. Germline lookup yields CDR1 SGHRS and CDR2 YFSETQ. The CDR3 is 16 residues long. The ends lost 3 bases at V and 1 base at J; junction bases unmatched: 8. CDR3 sequence reads: CASSSTSGTGTDTQYF. In DNA form, the CDR3 reads TGCGCCAGCAGCTCAACATCCGGGACAGGCACAGATACGCAGTATTTT.